This T cell receptor (beta chain) was captured by sequencing in a study of beta chain features in type 1 diabetes. Study context: Patients shared similar age, gender and cell yields with healthy donors. Study conclusions and caveats: For Type 1 diabetes patients, all four CD4+ subsets carried TCRB CDR3s that were moderately but significantly shorter. In type 1 diabetes patients, VDJ junctions had fewer insertions; deletions at these junctions were more frequent.

The investigators reverse transcribed all of the isolated RNA, so they sequenced expressed TCRB transcripts. Data came from immunoSEQ multiplex PCR; TCRdb stores just in-frame clones and leaves some out. The repertoire has 600,000 to 750,000 clones, around 12% of them found once; the top ten carry more than 0.1%. CDR1 SNHLY and CDR2 FYNNEI come from the germline V gene. V lost 4 bases and J lost 6, with 3 bases in between. There are 11 residues in the CDR3. This clone was seen only a few times. Its antigen is unknown. The same CDR3 also results from other DNA sequences found in this sample. The purity of all sorted populations exceeded 98%.

This clonotype originated in a young man with type 1 diabetes. Sequencing was carried out using naive CD4+ T cells from blood. The chain has TRBV2 and TRBJ2-2, with D uncertain. CDR3 loop: CASSVAGELFF. As DNA, the CDR3 is TGTGCCAGCAGTGTGGCCGGGGAGCTGTTTTTT. Complete variable domain (other parts from reference TRBV2 and TRBJ2-2): EPEVTQTPSHQVTQMGQEVILRCVPISNHLYFYWYRQILGQKVEFLVSFYNNEISEKSEIFDDQFSVERPDGSNFTLKIRSTKLEDSAMYFCASSVAGELFFGEGSRLTVL.